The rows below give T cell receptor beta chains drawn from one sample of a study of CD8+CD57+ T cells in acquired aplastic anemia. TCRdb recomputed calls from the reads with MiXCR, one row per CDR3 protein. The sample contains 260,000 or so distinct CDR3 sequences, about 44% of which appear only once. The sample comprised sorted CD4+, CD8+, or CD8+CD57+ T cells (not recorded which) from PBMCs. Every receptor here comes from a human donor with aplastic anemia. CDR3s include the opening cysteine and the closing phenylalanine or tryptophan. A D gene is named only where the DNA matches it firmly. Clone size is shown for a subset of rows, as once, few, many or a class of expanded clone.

cdr3_nt: TGTGCCAGTAGTATGGGGGGTAGCTTGTCCGAGCAGTACTTC
cdr3_aa: CASSMGGSLSEQYF
j_call: TRBJ2-7
v_call: TRBV19
clone_size: NA
d_call: NA

cdr3_nt: TGTGCCAGCAGCCTCGGGACAGGGAGGCATCAGCCCCAGCATTTT
cdr3_aa: CASSLGTGRHQPQHF
j_call: TRBJ1-5
v_call: TRBV5-6
clone_size: few
d_call: TRBD1

cdr3_nt: TGTGCCAGCAGTGAAAGCGGGGGTTCCTACAATGAGCAGTTCTTC
cdr3_aa: CASSESGGSYNEQFF
j_call: TRBJ2-1
v_call: TRBV6-1
clone_size: many
d_call: TRBD2

cdr3_nt: TGTGCCACCAGTGACAGGGCCTACGAGCAGTACTTC
cdr3_aa: CATSDRAYEQYF
j_call: TRBJ2-7
v_call: TRBV24-1
clone_size: NA
d_call: NA

cdr3_nt: TGCAGTGCTAGGTTCCGGGACAGAGTTTCCTATGGCTACACCTTC
cdr3_aa: CSARFRDRVSYGYTF
j_call: TRBJ1-2
v_call: TRBV20-1
clone_size: NA
d_call: TRBD1

cdr3_nt: TGCAGTGCTGACAGGGGGATCGGTGAGACCCAGTACTTC
cdr3_aa: CSADRGIGETQYF
j_call: TRBJ2-5
v_call: TRBV20-1
clone_size: NA
d_call: TRBD1

cdr3_nt: TGTGCCAGCACCCTGGGGGGATATGGTTCACCCCTCCACTTT
cdr3_aa: CASTLGGYGSPLHF
j_call: TRBJ1-6
v_call: TRBV7-9
clone_size: NA
d_call: NA

cdr3_nt: TGTGCCAGCAGTTTCGGGGGACGGCATGAAAAACTGTTTTTT
cdr3_aa: CASSFGGRHEKLFF
j_call: TRBJ1-4
v_call: TRBV28
clone_size: few
d_call: NA

cdr3_nt: TGTGCCAGCAGCGAGGGAGGCAGGGGGCCTAACTATGGCTACACCTTC
cdr3_aa: CASSEGGRGPNYGYTF
j_call: TRBJ1-2
v_call: TRBV9
clone_size: NA
d_call: TRBD1

cdr3_nt: TGTGCCACCAGTGATGACAGTCCAAATTCACCCCTCCACTTT
cdr3_aa: CATSDDSPNSPLHF
j_call: TRBJ1-6
v_call: TRBV24-1
clone_size: NA
d_call: NA

cdr3_nt: TGTGCCAGCAGCCCGCCTGGCCCCCTCGAGCAGTACTTC
cdr3_aa: CASSPPGPLEQYF
j_call: TRBJ2-7
v_call: TRBV7-9
clone_size: many
d_call: NA

cdr3_nt: TGTGCCAGCAGTTACTCGGGGGACACCAATCAGCCCCAGCATTTT
cdr3_aa: CASSYSGDTNQPQHF
j_call: TRBJ1-5
v_call: TRBV10-3
clone_size: NA
d_call: NA

cdr3_nt: TGCGCCAGCAGCCAAGTCGTTTTTCCGGGCTATGGCTACACCTTC
cdr3_aa: CASSQVVFPGYGYTF
j_call: TRBJ1-2
v_call: TRBV4-1
clone_size: NA
d_call: NA

cdr3_nt: TGTGCCAGCACCTGGACAGGGCGGAACACTGAAGCTTTCTTT
cdr3_aa: CASTWTGRNTEAFF
j_call: TRBJ1-1
v_call: TRBV2
clone_size: few
d_call: TRBD1

cdr3_nt: TGTGCCAGCAGCCTAGAAGTCAGGACTAGCGACAATGAGCAGTTCTTC
cdr3_aa: CASSLEVRTSDNEQFF
j_call: TRBJ2-1
v_call: TRBV11-2
clone_size: many
d_call: TRBD2

cdr3_nt: TGTGCCACCAGCAGAGGTAGGGATTACGAGCAGTACTTC
cdr3_aa: CATSRGRDYEQYF
j_call: TRBJ2-7
v_call: TRBV15
clone_size: NA
d_call: NA

cdr3_nt: TGCAGCTCCTTTGGCAGGGCGGACCAGCCCCAGCATTTT
cdr3_aa: CSSFGRADQPQHF
j_call: TRBJ1-5
v_call: TRBV29-1
clone_size: NA
d_call: NA

cdr3_nt: TGTGCCAGCAGTGAACCGCCAGGGACCTACAATGAGCAGTTCTTC
cdr3_aa: CASSEPPGTYNEQFF
j_call: TRBJ2-1
v_call: TRBV6-1
clone_size: many
d_call: NA

cdr3_nt: TGTGCTAGCAGCTTATCGAGTAGGGGGGATGAGCAGTTCTTC
cdr3_aa: CASSLSSRGDEQFF
j_call: TRBJ2-1
v_call: TRBV7-3
clone_size: NA
d_call: NA

cdr3_nt: TGTGCCAGCACTGTACGGCCACAGGGGGATCAGCCCCAGCATTTT
cdr3_aa: CASTVRPQGDQPQHF
j_call: TRBJ1-5
v_call: TRBV28
clone_size: NA
d_call: TRBD1

cdr3_nt: TGCAGTGCTGGCAAGCGACTCAATCAGCCCCAGCATTTT
cdr3_aa: CSAGKRLNQPQHF
j_call: TRBJ1-5
v_call: TRBV20-1
clone_size: NA
d_call: NA

cdr3_nt: TGTGCCACCAGTGACTGGACAGGGACGAGCTCCTACAATGAGCAGTTCTTC
cdr3_aa: CATSDWTGTSSYNEQFF
j_call: TRBJ2-1
v_call: TRBV24-1
clone_size: NA
d_call: TRBD1

cdr3_nt: TGTGCCAGCAGCGTAGCTACGAGCGGGGGGTTT
cdr3_aa: CASSVATSGGF
j_call: TRBJ2-2
v_call: TRBV9
clone_size: NA
d_call: TRBD2

cdr3_nt: TGCAGTGCTAGTCCCATTACGACCGCGGGGGACACCATATATTTT
cdr3_aa: CSASPITTAGDTIYF
j_call: TRBJ1-3
v_call: TRBV20-1
clone_size: NA
d_call: NA

cdr3_nt: TGTGCCAGCAGTCTACGGGGGCCTAGCGGGGCGTTGATTGACAATGAGCAGTTCTTC
cdr3_aa: CASSLRGPSGALIDNEQFF
j_call: TRBJ2-1
v_call: TRBV7-2
clone_size: many
d_call: TRBD2

cdr3_nt: TGTGCCAGCAGCGATCCGGGACCCCCCTCCAGCAATGAGCAGTTCTTC
cdr3_aa: CASSDPGPPSSNEQFF
j_call: TRBJ2-1
v_call: TRBV7-8
clone_size: many
d_call: NA

cdr3_nt: TGTGCCAGCAGCGTAGAGGTTGGGCGGGGAGATACGCAGTATTTT
cdr3_aa: CASSVEVGRGDTQYF
j_call: TRBJ2-3
v_call: TRBV9
clone_size: many
d_call: NA

cdr3_nt: TGTGCCAGCAGCCTTGGGGGTCGCACAGCTACGCAGTATTTT
cdr3_aa: CASSLGGRTATQYF
j_call: TRBJ2-3
v_call: TRBV2
clone_size: NA
d_call: NA

cdr3_nt: TGTGCCAGCAGCTTAGGGGGAAACGATCAGCCCCAGCATTTT
cdr3_aa: CASSLGGNDQPQHF
j_call: TRBJ1-5
v_call: TRBV7-9
clone_size: NA
d_call: NA

cdr3_nt: TGTGCCAGCAGCCCAACCGGCGCCTCGCTGGGGAAGCATACGCAGTATTTT
cdr3_aa: CASSPTGASLGKHTQYF
j_call: TRBJ2-3
v_call: TRBV7-9
clone_size: many
d_call: NA

cdr3_nt: TGTGCCAGCAGTTACTCGATTTTGGGTAGAGAGGGTGGCTACACCTTC
cdr3_aa: CASSYSILGREGGYTF
j_call: TRBJ1-2
v_call: TRBV6-5
clone_size: NA
d_call: NA

cdr3_nt: TGTGCCATCAGTGAGTCATTAGAGACCCAGTACTTC
cdr3_aa: CAISESLETQYF
j_call: TRBJ2-5
v_call: TRBV10-3
clone_size: NA
d_call: NA

cdr3_nt: TGTGCCAGCAGCCAAGAGGGGACGGGGATAGGGGAGCTGGTTTTT
cdr3_aa: CASSQEGTGIGELVF
j_call: TRBJ2-2
v_call: TRBV14
clone_size: NA
d_call: NA

cdr3_nt: TGCGCCAGCAGCGGGCAGGGAGGCTCACCCCTCCACTTT
cdr3_aa: CASSGQGGSPLHF
j_call: TRBJ1-6
v_call: TRBV5-1
clone_size: NA
d_call: NA

cdr3_nt: TGTGCCAGCAGCTACAAAAAGACAGGGGGGTCAGGGTCCTATAATTCACCCCTCCACTTT
cdr3_aa: CASSYKKTGGSGSYNSPLHF
j_call: TRBJ1-6
v_call: TRBV11-2
clone_size: many
d_call: TRBD1

cdr3_nt: TGTGCCAGCAATACTCGGCACGAGCAGTACTTC
cdr3_aa: CASNTRHEQYF
j_call: TRBJ2-7
v_call: TRBV7-9
clone_size: few
d_call: NA

cdr3_nt: TGTGCCAGCAGCGGGACCTTGCAAGAGACCCAGTACTTC
cdr3_aa: CASSGTLQETQYF
j_call: TRBJ2-5
v_call: TRBV7-9
clone_size: many
d_call: NA

cdr3_nt: TGCAGGTGGGGTCACGATGAGCAGTTCTTC
cdr3_aa: CRWGHDEQFF
j_call: TRBJ2-1
v_call: TRBV20-1
clone_size: NA
d_call: NA

cdr3_nt: TGTGCCAGCAGCTTGTCTACGACTGAAGCTTTCTTT
cdr3_aa: CASSLSTTEAFF
j_call: TRBJ1-1
v_call: TRBV5-6
clone_size: NA
d_call: NA

cdr3_nt: TGTGCCAGCAGCCACGGACAGCTCACCTACGAGCAGTACTTC
cdr3_aa: CASSHGQLTYEQYF
j_call: TRBJ2-7
v_call: TRBV6-5
clone_size: many
d_call: NA

cdr3_nt: TGTGCCAGTAGTATAGAGGCAGGGATTAGACCCTACGAGCAGTACTTC
cdr3_aa: CASSIEAGIRPYEQYF
j_call: TRBJ2-7
v_call: TRBV19
clone_size: NA
d_call: NA

cdr3_nt: TGCAGTGCCCACGGGCGGGCTGACTACGAGCAGTACTTC
cdr3_aa: CSAHGRADYEQYF
j_call: TRBJ2-7
v_call: TRBV20-1
clone_size: many
d_call: NA

cdr3_nt: TGTGCCAGTGGACAGGGGAACACTGAAGCTTTCTTT
cdr3_aa: CASGQGNTEAFF
j_call: TRBJ1-1
v_call: TRBV19
clone_size: NA
d_call: TRBD1

cdr3_nt: TGTGCCAGCAGCTCCAGGCCCTCTAGCGGGAGTTCCTACGAGCAGTACTTC
cdr3_aa: CASSSRPSSGSSYEQYF
j_call: TRBJ2-7
v_call: TRBV7-9
clone_size: NA
d_call: TRBD2

cdr3_nt: TGTGCCAGCAGCCCAGACTCAACGAGCTACGAGCAGTACTTC
cdr3_aa: CASSPDSTSYEQYF
j_call: TRBJ2-7
v_call: TRBV6-5
clone_size: many
d_call: NA

cdr3_nt: TGCAGTGCTAGTCCCTCTTCGGGGTCGGAGACCCAGTACTTC
cdr3_aa: CSASPSSGSETQYF
j_call: TRBJ2-5
v_call: TRBV20-1
clone_size: NA
d_call: NA

cdr3_nt: TGTGCCACCAGTGCCGGGACTAGGGAGTTCTTC
cdr3_aa: CATSAGTREFF
j_call: TRBJ2-1
v_call: TRBV24-1
clone_size: many
d_call: TRBD2

cdr3_nt: TGTGCCAGCAGTGAGAAAACCACGAGGGGCTACACCTTC
cdr3_aa: CASSEKTTRGYTF
j_call: TRBJ1-2
v_call: TRBV2
clone_size: many
d_call: NA

cdr3_nt: TGTGCCAGCAGCCAAGGGGGACTAAGCGGATACACCTTC
cdr3_aa: CASSQGGLSGYTF
j_call: TRBJ1-2
v_call: TRBV14
clone_size: NA
d_call: NA

cdr3_nt: TGTGCCAGCAGCTTAGACACAGCTGACACCATATATTTT
cdr3_aa: CASSLDTADTIYF
j_call: TRBJ1-3
v_call: TRBV13
clone_size: many
d_call: NA

cdr3_nt: TGTGCCAGCAGCTCGCCGACAAGTTTGAACACTGAAGCTTTCTTT
cdr3_aa: CASSSPTSLNTEAFF
j_call: TRBJ1-1
v_call: TRBV11-2
clone_size: many
d_call: NA